This T cell receptor (beta chain) was identified in a study of blood T cell repertoires in COVID-19. Across the study: The United States, Italy and Spain provided the acute and convalescent COVID-19 samples.

Everyone who took part was roughly 18 to 95 years old, and they came from about two dozen US areas. Symptom resolution, clearance, or two negative PCRs marked the recovered donors of Cohort 3. The data were produced by immunoSEQ multiplex PCR, yet TCRdb's version contains in-frame clones alone and is incomplete. The sample lists about 180,000 clones; roughly 83% were seen once. The specimen was PBMCs or T cells enriched from blood (not recorded which). This receptor was identified in a woman in her twenties or thirties who had recovered from COVID-19.

Written as DNA, the CDR3 is TGTGCCACCAGCAGAGGGCAAGTGATCGATGAGCAGTTCTTC. Translation: CATSRGQVIDEQFF. This sequence joins TRBV15 and TRBJ2-1, with D unresolved. CDR3 length: 14 amino acids. Germline CDR1 reads LNHNV; CDR2 reads YYDKDF (reference sequence). The V gene lost 1 base and the J gene lost 8 bases, with 12 bases spanning the gap.